Reported below is one T cell receptor (beta chain). These data belong to a study of shared clonotypes between healthy human individuals. It was into CD45RA+ naive and CD45RA-negative memory subsets that the CD4+ cells were split. The CDR3 runs 17 residues. Deletions cut 1 base from V and 0 bases from J, with 13 bases between. CDR1 is MNHEY and CDR2 is SMNVEV in the germline V gene (reference sequence). Deep-level running was used for the assay. Using about 220 ng DNA, tens of thousands of T cell genomes, the sorted-subset replicate PCRs were run. Data came from immunoSEQ multiplex PCR; TCRdb stores just in-frame clones and leaves some out. Here the sample spans roughly 2.5 million clones, 90% to 95% being singletons.

The clonotype originates from a man in his late teens or twenties in good health. This chain connects TRBV27 to TRBJ1-3; D remains unclear. The sequenced sample was naive CD4+ T cells sorted from blood. Subset: CD45RA+ positively selected. Here the CDR3 reads CASSLFGGSSSGNTIYF. DNA for the CDR3: TGTGCCAGCAGTTTATTTGGCGGGAGTAGCTCTGGAAACACCATATATTTT.